This entry lists 24 T cell receptor beta chains sequenced from one sample in a study of metastatic and nonmetastatic thyroid tumors. There were no patients who had received any treatment before thyroid surgery. With MiXCR, TCRdb called clones anew from the PCR reads. Of 50,000 to 70,000 clones in the sample, just over 4% were seen once. The sequenced sample consisted of blood. The receptors originated from a female donor with papillary thyroid cancer or a benign thyroid nodule (not recorded which). Some clones in this sample may be carry-over from other donors' samples.

Many counts were recorded for this clone. The chain is built from TRBV7-2 and TRBJ1-4; D not resolved. V was shortened by 5 bases and J by 6 bases, with 7 bases between the two germline ends. The CDR3 runs 12 residues. Germline V CDR1 and CDR2: SGHTA, FQGNSA. The CDR3 coding sequence is TGTGCCAGCAGCCCCCAGGATGAAAAACTGTTTTTT. As protein: CASSPQDEKLFF.

The sample holds a few counts of this clone. With a much larger clone just one base away, this may be a read error. Other DNA sequences from this sample encode an identical CDR3 as well. The chain joins TRBV5-4 to TRBJ2-1; 7 bases align to TRBD2. CDR1 is SGHNT and CDR2 is YYREEE in the germline V gene (reference sequence). With V trimmed by 2 bases and J by 2 bases, 7 bases remained unmatched. The CDR3 length is 16 residues. CDR3 region: CASSFSSGAAYNEQFF. The DNA of the CDR3 is TGTGCCAGCAGCTTCTCTAGCGGCGCCGCCTACAATGAGCAGTTCTTC.

This clone was recorded at least ten times. V gene TRBV7-8 combines with J gene TRBJ1-3; 7 bases are shared with TRBD1. Germline assignment: CDR1 SGHVS and CDR2 FQNEAQ. The CDR3 is 16 residues long. Trimming cost V 5 bases and J 0 bases; bases outside gene matches: 7. The CDR3 DNA follows: TGTGCCAGCAGCCCAACGACAGGGAACTCTGGAAACACCATATATTTT. The encoded protein is CASSPTTGNSGNTIYF.

This clone has just a few counts. This sequence may be a read error, since a much larger clone differs from it by one base. This chain joins TRBV6-1 and TRBJ1-1; TRBD1 aligns across 9 bases. Germline CDR1 is MNHNS and CDR2 is SASEGT. This CDR3 is built from 15 residues. J lost 1 base, V lost 5 bases, and 5 bases had no gene match. This CDR3 reads CASSRTGVANTEAFF. Here the CDR3 DNA reads TGTGCCAGCAGTCGGACAGGGGTCGCGAACACTGAAGCTTTCTTT.

The table lists this clone with a few counts. The gene calls are TRBV27 and TRBJ1-5, with D uncertain. In germline, CDR1 is MNHEY, CDR2 SMNVEV (reference sequence). V shed 4 bases and J shed 5 bases, with 12 bases lying between them. The CDR3 is 14 amino acids. The CDR3 DNA is TGTGCCAGCAGTTCGGGATCCGCGGATCAGCCCCAGCATTTT. Protein product: CASSSGSADQPQHF.

This clone was seen ten or more times. The J gene is TRBJ2-7, the V gene TRBV6-1; D might be TRBD1 (6 bases). Germline CDR1 and CDR2: MNHNS and SASEGT. The germline V and J ends were trimmed by 5 bases and 1 base, with 15 bases remaining between them. This CDR3 spans 15 amino acids. The CDR3 DNA reads as TGTGCCAGCAGTCAAAGAGGACAGTTGTCCTACGAGCAGTACTTC. It specifies CASSQRGQLSYEQYF.

This clone was detected many times. The V call is TRBV12-5, the J call TRBJ2-2; D call uncertain. CDR3 length: 11 residues. The germline V gene encodes CDR1 LGHNT and CDR2 FRNRAP. Between the trimmed V and J ends, which lost 6 bases and 8 bases, there was a span of 7 bases. In DNA form, the CDR3 reads TGTGCTAGTGGGCTGACGGGGGAGCTGTTTTTT. This gives the protein CASGLTGELFF.

With regard to this clone: A read error may explain this, as a much larger clone is one base away. The chain couples TRBV14 to TRBJ2-7; D possibly matches TRBD1 or TRBD2 (5 bases each). Germline assignment: CDR1 SGHDN and CDR2 FVKESK. V was pared by 0 bases and J by 9 bases, with 15 bases between. The CDR3 sequence is 14 residues long. CDR3 nucleotide sequence: TGTGCCAGCAGCCAAGAGGTAGCCCGGGGCGGGCAGTACTTC. This sequence encodes CASSQEVARGGQYF.

This clone was seen many times. The V and J genes are TRBV6-1 and TRBJ1-1; D unclear. V lost 5 bases and J lost 5, with 12 bases in between. Germline CDR1 is MNHNS and CDR2 is SASEGT. CDR3 size: 13 residues. CDR3 sequence reads: CASSPAERTEAFF. In DNA form, the CDR3 reads TGTGCCAGCAGTCCCGCCGAAAGAACTGAAGCTTTCTTT.

This clone was recorded at least ten times. The V call is TRBV20-1, the J call TRBJ2-3; 7 bases map to TRBD1. The V and J ends lost 0 bases and 3 bases, in that order; junction bases with no gene match: 6. The CDR3 length is 15 residues. Looked up from germline, CDR1 is DFQATT and CDR2 is SNEGSKA (reference sequence). DNA of the CDR3: TGCAGTGCTAGAGATTACGGCAGGGGGACAGATACGCAGTATTTT. Its protein product is CSARDYGRGTDTQYF.

This clone was seen at least ten times. The chain is built from TRBV24-1 and TRBJ1-5; D gene ambiguous. The germline CDR1 and CDR2 sequences are KGHDR and SFDVKD. The ends were cut back, 1 base at V and 6 bases at J, with 12 bases in the middle. This CDR3 comprises 15 residues. The CDR3 loop is CATSDFGNPFQPQHF. The DNA of the CDR3 is TGTGCCACCAGTGATTTTGGGAATCCTTTTCAGCCCCAGCATTTT.

Comments on this clone: A read error may account for a junction end that differs from germline. The rearrangement joins TRBV24-1 to TRBJ2-7, with 8 bases aligning to TRBD1. The CDR3 is 13 amino acids. Germline V CDR1 and CDR2: KGHDR, SFDVKD. The CDR3 nucleotides are TGTGCCACCAGTGGACAGGGGTACGGCGAGCAATACTTC. It yields the protein CATSGQGYGEQYF.

In its sample, this clone was seen many times. The J gene is TRBJ2-7, the V gene TRBV19; TRBD2 is a possible D gene (6 bases). The CDR3 has 14 amino acids. Germline values: CDR1 LNHDA, CDR2 SQIVND (reference sequence). V gave up 5 bases and J gave up 0 bases, with 11 bases separating them. CDR3 nucleotides: TGTGCCAGTAGTCTCGCCGGGAGCTCCTACGAGCAGTACTTC. Residues: CASSLAGSSYEQYF. Full variable domain (outside the CDR3, taken from reference TRBV19 and TRBJ2-7): DGGITQSPKYLFRKEGQNVTLSCEQNLNHDAMYWYRQDPGQGLRLIYYSQIVNDFQKGDIAEGYSVSREKKESFPLTVTSAQKNPTAFYLCASSLAGSSYEQYFGPGTRLTVT.

There are many counts of this clone. V and J are TRBV25-1 and TRBJ2-1, with D possibly TRBD1 on 5 matching bases. CDR3 length equals 17 residues. Trimming shortened V by 0 bases and J by 0 bases, and 12 bases separated the two germline ends. Germline assignment: CDR1 MGHDK and CDR2 SYGVNS. The CDR3: CASSEYPRASSYNEQFF. The DNA of the CDR3 is TGTGCCAGCAGTGAATACCCCAGGGCGAGCTCCTACAATGAGCAGTTCTTC.

This clone was recorded many times. This sequence joins TRBV6-2 or TRBV6-3 and TRBJ2-5; 9 nucleotides line up with TRBD2. Germline values: CDR1 MNHEY, CDR2 SVGEGT. This CDR3 region has 12 residues. The junction had 2 bases not matched to a gene; V was cut back by 8 bases and J by 4 bases. This CDR3 reads CASQTSGETQYF. CDR3 nucleotides: TGTGCCAGCCAGACTAGCGGAGAGACCCAGTACTTC.

In this sample, this clone turned up many times. This rearrangement joins TRBV6-1 to TRBJ2-1, with TRBD2 as a possible D gene (6 bases). CDR3 size: 13 residues. The V end was cut by 7 bases, the J end by 6 bases, with 13 bases between. Germline lookup yields CDR1 MNHNS and CDR2 SASEGT. The chain's CDR3 is CASIRREVNEQFF. DNA for the CDR3: TGTGCCAGCATCAGGAGGGAGGTCAATGAGCAGTTCTTC.

The rearrangement uses TRBV28 and TRBJ1-2; 7 bases line up with TRBD1. The CDR3 is 15 amino acids. Trimming at V came to 7 bases and at J to 1 base, leaving 9 bases not matched to a gene. CDR1 MDHEN and CDR2 SYDVKM come from the germline V gene. In nucleotides, the CDR3 is TGTGCCAGCATTCTGCCGGGACAGTGTAACTATGGCTACACCTTC. Translation: CASILPGQCNYGYTF.

This clone was observed many times. The genes are TRBV27 and TRBJ1-3; possibly TRBD1 for D (6 bases). Germline V gene lookup returns CDR1 MNHEY and CDR2 SMNVEV (reference sequence). The CDR3 is made up of 14 amino acids. Trimming left V 7 bases short and J 0 bases short, with 10 bases between. The CDR3 spells CASKQGGSGNTIYF. DNA for the CDR3: TGTGCCAGCAAACAGGGTGGCTCTGGAAACACCATATATTTT.

This clone was detected only a few times. One base away lies a much larger clone, so this may be a sequencing read error. The chain recombines TRBV11-3 with TRBJ2-1; D might be TRBD2 (6 bases). V lost 4 bases to trimming and J lost 1 base, with 14 bases between them. The CDR3 sequence is 16 residues long. The germline V gene encodes CDR1 SGHNT and CDR2 YENEEA. The CDR3 sequence is CASSSSHRGSYNEQFF. CDR3 in DNA: TGTGCCAGCAGCTCAAGCCACCGGGGGTCCTACAATGAGCAGTTCTTC.

This clone was observed many times. V gene TRBV27 combines with J gene TRBJ2-7, with 9 positions matching TRBD1. J was trimmed by 2 bases and V by 5 bases; bases with no gene match: 7. Germline V gives CDR1 MNHEY, CDR2 SMNVEV (reference sequence). This CDR3 contains 15 residues. The CDR3 loop is CASSSRDRAPYEQYF. CDR3 DNA sequence: TGTGCCAGCAGTAGCCGGGACAGGGCCCCCTACGAGCAGTACTTC.

A word on this clone: One end of the junction does not line up with germline, which may come from a read error. The V and J genes are TRBV28 and TRBJ1-5; D might be TRBD1 (5 bases). CDR1 is MDHEN, CDR2 SYDVKM, per germline. The length of the CDR3 is 13 residues. The chain's CDR3 is CASRTDNNLPQHF. The CDR3 nucleotides read TGTGCCAGCCGGACGGACAACAATCTGCCCCAGCATTTT.

The chain couples TRBV18 to TRBJ2-7, with D possibly matching TRBD1 (5 bases). There are 14 residues in the CDR3. Germline values: CDR1 KGHSH, CDR2 LQKENI. V lost 4 bases and J 3 bases, leaving 13 bases between the germline ends. The CDR3 DNA reads TGTGCCAGCTCACAAACACAGGATCTCTACGAGCAGTACTTC. This encodes CASSQTQDLYEQYF.

This clone was recorded many times. The chain links TRBV6-1 to TRBJ2-1; D possibly matches TRBD1 or TRBD2 (5 bases each). Germline V gene sequence: CDR1 MNHNS, CDR2 SASEGT. The CDR3 length is 13 residues. Trimming removed 6 bases from V and 0 bases from J, with 6 bases in between. CDR3 region: CASRRGSYNEQFF. CDR3 nucleotide sequence: TGTGCCAGCAGGAGGGGCTCCTACAATGAGCAGTTCTTC.

This sequence joins TRBV7-9 and TRBJ1-2; D gene unclear. The germline V and J ends were trimmed by 1 base and 8 bases, with 11 bases remaining between them. Germline values: CDR1 SEHNR, CDR2 FQNEAQ (reference sequence). There are 13 residues in the CDR3. The CDR3 bases are TGTGCCAGCAGCTTAGTCTCAGGTAGCGGCTACACCTTC. It encodes CASSLVSGSGYTF.